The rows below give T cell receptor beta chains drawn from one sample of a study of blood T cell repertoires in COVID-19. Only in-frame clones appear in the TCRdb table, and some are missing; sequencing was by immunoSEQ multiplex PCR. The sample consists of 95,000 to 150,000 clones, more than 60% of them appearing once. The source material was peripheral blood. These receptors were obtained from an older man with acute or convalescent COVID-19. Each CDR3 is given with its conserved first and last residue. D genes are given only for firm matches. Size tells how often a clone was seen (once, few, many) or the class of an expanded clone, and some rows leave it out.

cdr3_aa: CASSLADRGPGNTIYF; cdr3_nt: TGTGCCAGCAGCTTAGCGGACAGGGGGCCCGGAAACACCATATATTTT; j_call: TRBJ1-3; v_call: TRBV7-2; clone_size: -; d_call: TRBD1
cdr3_aa: CASSAGTAVYEQYF; cdr3_nt: TGCGCCAGCAGCGCCGGGACTGCCGTCTACGAGCAGTACTTC; j_call: TRBJ2-7; v_call: TRBV5-1; clone_size: -; d_call: -
cdr3_aa: CASSQAGQGAATGELFF; cdr3_nt: TGCGCCAGCAGCCAAGCCGGACAGGGGGCTGCCACCGGGGAGCTGTTTTTT; j_call: TRBJ2-2; v_call: TRBV4-3; clone_size: -; d_call: TRBD1
cdr3_aa: CASSVADRGETQYF; cdr3_nt: TGTGCCAGCAGCGTAGCGGACAGGGGGGAGACCCAGTACTTC; j_call: TRBJ2-5; v_call: TRBV9; clone_size: -; d_call: TRBD1
cdr3_aa: CASSPGGAGGTDTQYF; cdr3_nt: TGTGCCAGCAGCCCCGGAGGGGCGGGAGGCACAGATACGCAGTATTTT; j_call: TRBJ2-3; v_call: TRBV5-4; clone_size: -; d_call: TRBD2
cdr3_aa: CASSETVNTEAFF; cdr3_nt: TGTGCCAGCAGCGAGACAGTGAACACTGAAGCTTTCTTT; j_call: TRBJ1-1; v_call: TRBV11-3; clone_size: few; d_call: -
cdr3_aa: CASAFDRGNAEAFF; cdr3_nt: TGCGCCAGCGCGTTTGACAGGGGGAACGCTGAAGCTTTCTTT; j_call: TRBJ1-1; v_call: TRBV4-1; clone_size: -; d_call: TRBD1
cdr3_aa: CASSIQGTSYEQYF; cdr3_nt: TGTGCCAGTAGTATTCAGGGGACCAGCTACGAGCAGTACTTC; j_call: TRBJ2-7; v_call: TRBV19; clone_size: -; d_call: -
cdr3_aa: CASNSGGGNQPQHF; cdr3_nt: TGTGCCAGTAACTCCGGAGGTGGCAATCAGCCCCAGCATTTT; j_call: TRBJ1-5; v_call: TRBV19; clone_size: -; d_call: -
cdr3_aa: CASSPSVGQRNYGYTF; cdr3_nt: TGTGCCAGCTCACCATCTGTAGGACAGCGAAACTATGGCTACACCTTC; j_call: TRBJ1-2; v_call: TRBV18; clone_size: once; d_call: -
cdr3_aa: CASSLAGGINEKLFF; cdr3_nt: TGTGCCAGCAGCTTGGCTGGGGGGATTAATGAAAAACTGTTTTTT; j_call: TRBJ1-4; v_call: TRBV5-4; clone_size: -; d_call: -
cdr3_aa: CASSLDSSSQPQHF; cdr3_nt: TGCGCCAGCAGCTTGGACAGTTCGAGTCAGCCCCAGCATTTT; j_call: TRBJ1-5; v_call: TRBV5-1; clone_size: -; d_call: -
cdr3_aa: CSVEPYSGNTIYF; cdr3_nt: TGCAGCGTTGAACCCTACTCTGGAAACACCATATATTTT; j_call: TRBJ1-3; v_call: TRBV29-1; clone_size: -; d_call: -
cdr3_aa: CASSQKGDTEAFF; cdr3_nt: TGCGCCAGCAGTCAAAAAGGGGACACTGAAGCTTTCTTT; j_call: TRBJ1-1; v_call: TRBV23-1; clone_size: -; d_call: -
cdr3_aa: CASSVTGVTGELFF; cdr3_nt: TGTGCCAGCAGCGTTACAGGGGTCACCGGGGAGCTGTTTTTT; j_call: TRBJ2-2; v_call: TRBV9; clone_size: -; d_call: TRBD1
cdr3_aa: CAISELTESYGYTF; cdr3_nt: TGTGCCATCAGTGAGCTAACAGAGTCCTATGGCTACACCTTC; j_call: TRBJ1-2; v_call: TRBV10-3; clone_size: -; d_call: -
cdr3_aa: CASNRDPSAGEQYF; cdr3_nt: TGTGCCAGTAATCGAGACCCCAGCGCTGGCGAGCAGTACTTC; j_call: TRBJ2-7; v_call: TRBV19; clone_size: -; d_call: -
cdr3_aa: CASSGGQGADQPQHF; cdr3_nt: TGTGCCAGCAGCGGGGGACAGGGGGCCGATCAGCCCCAGCATTTT; j_call: TRBJ1-5; v_call: TRBV25-1; clone_size: -; d_call: TRBD1
cdr3_aa: CASTASGSGANVLTF; cdr3_nt: TGTGCCAGCACCGCTAGCGGGTCTGGGGCCAACGTCCTGACTTTC; j_call: TRBJ2-6; v_call: TRBV7-2; clone_size: -; d_call: TRBD2
cdr3_aa: CASSLGGQVTYNEQFF; cdr3_nt: TGTGCCAGCAGCTTGGGAGGACAGGTGACCTACAATGAGCAGTTCTTC; j_call: TRBJ2-1; v_call: TRBV5-5; clone_size: -; d_call: TRBD1
cdr3_aa: CASSSRINTEAFF; cdr3_nt: TGTGCCAGCAGCTCGAGGATAAACACTGAAGCTTTCTTT; j_call: TRBJ1-1; v_call: TRBV6-5; clone_size: -; d_call: -
cdr3_aa: CASSEAFRGTQYF; cdr3_nt: TGTGCCAGCAGTGAAGCTTTCCGAGGGACCCAGTACTTC; j_call: TRBJ2-5; v_call: TRBV2; clone_size: -; d_call: -
cdr3_aa: CAITNSQTNTGELFF; cdr3_nt: TGTGCCATCACAAACAGCCAGACGAACACCGGGGAGCTGTTTTTT; j_call: TRBJ2-2; v_call: TRBV10-3; clone_size: -; d_call: -